A single sample gave rise to the 27 T cell receptor beta chains below, sequenced in a study of monozygotic twins with cystic fibrosis. Sequenced by immunoSEQ multiplex PCR; TCRdb stores in-frame clones only, minus some. The sample lists 30,000 or so clones, nearly 98% occurring once. The sequencing sample was made of blood. The receptors were sampled from a girl between 2 and 10 years old with cystic fibrosis.

The gene calls are TRBV30 and TRBJ1-1, with D maybe TRBD1 (5 bases). V was clipped by 3 bases and J by 10 bases, with 30 bases between them. In germline, CDR1 is GTSNPN, CDR2 SVGIG (reference sequence). CDR3 length equals 17 residues. CDR3 DNA sequence: TGTGCCTGGAGCGGCGAAACCCTCTCTCAGGGACGCCCGGGAGCTTTCTTT. This codes for CAWSGETLSQGRPGAFF.

The genes are TRBV27 and TRBJ1-2, with unresolved D. With 5 bases removed from V and 0 bases from J, the gap between germline ends came to 16 bases. The length of the CDR3 is 16 residues. CDR1 MNHEY and CDR2 SMNVEV come from the germline V gene (reference sequence). Written as DNA, the CDR3 is TGTGCCAGCAGTCCCACCCCCATTGTGGCTAACTATGGCTACACCTTC. It translates to CASSPTPIVANYGYTF.

V usage is TRBV2 and J usage is TRBJ2-7, with TRBD1 matching over 11 bases. Germline CDR1 SNHLY, CDR2 FYNNEI. The ends lost 7 bases at V and 3 bases at J; junction bases unmatched: 2. This CDR3 region has 13 residues. In DNA, the CDR3 is TGTGCCAGCATTGGGACAGGGGGCTACGAGCAGTACTTC. Its translation is CASIGTGGYEQYF. Using reference TRBV2 and TRBJ2-7 for the parts outside the CDR3, the full variable domain is EPEVTQTPSHQVTQMGQEVILRCVPISNHLYFYWYRQILGQKVEFLVSFYNNEISEKSEIFDDQFSVERPDGSNFTLKIRSTKLEDSAMYFCASIGTGGYEQYFGPGTRLTVT.

This chain connects TRBV5-1 to TRBJ1-1, with 8 positions matching TRBD1. V lost 2 bases and J lost 7; bases outside the gene matches: 4. The germline gives CDR1 SGHRS, CDR2 YFSETQ. This CDR3 has 13 residues. The CDR3 nucleotides read TGCGCCAGCAGCTTTCAGGGGGCAAGTGAAGCTTTCTTT. Residues: CASSFQGASEAFF.

The chain joins TRBV6-5 to TRBJ1-2; D might be TRBD1 (5 bases). V was pared by 5 bases and J by 4 bases, with 17 bases between. The length of the CDR3 is 15 residues. Germline loops: CDR1 MNHEY, CDR2 SVGAGI. This chain's CDR3 is CASSRAPRESYGYTF. In DNA, the CDR3 is TGTGCCAGCAGTCGAGCTCCCAGGGAAAGCTATGGCTACACCTTC.

The chain links TRBV6-5 to TRBJ1-3; 7 bases are shared with TRBD1. CDR1 is MNHEY, CDR2 SVGAGI, per germline. Trimming cost V 8 bases and J 0 bases; bases outside gene matches: 7. The CDR3 has 15 residues. The CDR3 spells CASARTGDSGNTIYF. The CDR3 coding sequence is TGTGCCAGCGCGAGGACAGGCGACTCTGGAAACACCATATATTTT.

The rearrangement links TRBV6-5 to TRBJ2-5; weak D call: TRBD1 (5 bases). The V gene's germline CDR1 is MNHEY and CDR2 SVGAGI. Trimming stripped 0 bases from V and 4 bases from J, with 15 bases between. The CDR3 is made up of 16 amino acids. CDR3 loop: CASSYSWGTPSETQYF. In nucleotides, the CDR3 is TGTGCCAGCAGTTACTCGTGGGGCACGCCATCAGAGACCCAGTACTTC.

This chain connects TRBV30 to TRBJ2-5; D may be TRBD1 (6 bases). Germline V gene sequence: CDR1 GTSNPN, CDR2 SVGIG (reference sequence). Trimming took 1 base from V and 5 from J, leaving 14 bases between them. CDR3 length: 14 residues. The CDR3 here is CAWSGGHLGETQYF. The CDR3, as DNA: TGTGCCTGGAGTGGGGGGCATCTCGGGGAGACCCAGTACTTC. Filled out from reference TRBV30 and TRBJ2-5, the complete variable domain reads SQTIHQWPATLVQPVGSPLSLECTVEGTSNPNLYWYRQAAGRGLQLLFYSVGIGQISSEVPQNLSASRPQDRQFILSSKKLLLSDSGFYLCAWSGGHLGETQYFGPGTRLLVL.

This chain connects TRBV6-6 to TRBJ2-7; 7 bases map to TRBD2. CDR1 and CDR2 (germline): MNHNY, SVGAGI (reference sequence). The CDR3 contains 12 residues. J was trimmed by 4 bases and V by 8 bases; bases with no gene match: 5. CDR3 sequence (DNA): TGTGCCAGCGCCCTAGCGGAGTACGAGCAGTACTTC. Its translation is CASALAEYEQYF.

This clone has more than one count but fewer than ten. CDR3 in DNA: TGTGCCAGCTCTCGAAGCGCCGGGACAGGGGACAATTCACCCCTCCACTTT. Translation gives CASSRSAGTGDNSPLHF. The J gene is TRBJ1-6, the V gene TRBV18; 10 bases fit TRBD1. The V segment lost 6 bases and the J segment 7 bases; nucleotides outside the gene matches: 12. The CDR3 loop spans 17 amino acids. Germline V gives CDR1 KGHSH, CDR2 LQKENI.

The chain uses TRBV5-5 and TRBJ1-2; maybe TRBD1 (5 bases). Germline CDR1 reads SGHKS; CDR2 reads YYEKEE (reference sequence). V was pared by 4 bases and J by 0 bases, with 19 bases between. This CDR3 comprises 17 residues. Written as DNA, the CDR3 is TGTGCCAGCAGCCTCCGGGACCTTTCGTTAGCTAACTATGGCTACACCTTC. This translates into CASSLRDLSLANYGYTF.

The chain joins TRBV19 to TRBJ2-5; 9 bases fit TRBD2. The CDR3 consists of 15 residues. Looked up from germline, CDR1 is LNHDA and CDR2 is SQIVND (reference sequence). After removal of 3 bases from V and 4 bases from J, the junction contained 6 bases not matched to a gene. DNA of the CDR3: TGTGCCAGTAGTATTGGCGTGACTAGCGGAGAGACCCAGTACTTC. Translation: CASSIGVTSGETQYF.

This chain connects TRBV4-1 to TRBJ2-6, with D perhaps TRBD1 (6 bases). With 3 bases removed from V and 3 bases from J, the gap between germline ends came to 12 bases. The germline gives CDR1 MGHRA, CDR2 YSYEKL. The CDR3 totals 16 residues. The CDR3 sequence is CASSQGAGDGANVLTF. DNA for the CDR3: TGCGCCAGCAGCCAGGGGGCAGGGGATGGGGCCAACGTCCTGACTTTC.

V usage is TRBV5-8 and J usage is TRBJ1-5, with D hard to call. The CDR3 loop spans 13 amino acids. Deletions cut 4 bases from V and 4 bases from J, with 9 bases between. Germline V gives CDR1 SGHTS, CDR2 YDEGEE. In DNA, the CDR3 is TGTGCCAGCAGCCTCAATGGGAATCAGCCCCAGCATTTT. Protein: CASSLNGNQPQHF.

This chain links TRBV5-1 with TRBJ1-2; D not certain. Trimming took 4 bases from V and 0 from J, leaving 7 bases between them. The CDR3 is 13 residues long. Germline assignment: CDR1 SGHRS and CDR2 YFSETQ. This CDR3 reads CASSQDPNYGYTF. In DNA, the CDR3 is TGCGCCAGCAGCCAAGACCCTAACTATGGCTACACCTTC. The variable domain in full, completed from reference TRBV5-1 and TRBJ1-2, reads KAGVTQTPRYLIKTRGQQVTLSCSPISGHRSVSWYQQTPGQGLQFLFEYFSETQRNKGNFPGRFSGRQFSNSRSEMNVSTLELGDSALYLCASSQDPNYGYTFGSGTRLTVV.

The V gene is TRBV5-6, the J gene TRBJ1-2; the D is unclear. The CDR3 extends over 13 amino acids. Trimming shortened V by 1 base and J by 4 bases, and 8 bases separated the two germline ends. From germline, CDR1 is SGHDT and CDR2 YYEEEE. The CDR3 DNA follows: TGTGCCAGCAGCTTGCAAGAGATCTATGGCTACACCTTC. Translated: CASSLQEIYGYTF.

This chain joins TRBV7-6 and TRBJ1-4; D is unclear. Germline CDR1 and CDR2: SGHVS and FNYEAQ. V lost 1 base to trimming and J lost 5 bases, with 11 bases between them. The CDR3 totals 15 residues. CDR3 sequence reads: CASSLGGLPNEKLFF. The CDR3 DNA reads as TGTGCCAGCAGCTTAGGGGGTTTACCGAATGAAAAACTGTTTTTT.

The chain employs TRBV28 and TRBJ1-2; D perhaps matches TRBD1 (5 bases). This CDR3 region has 14 residues. Trimming took off 4 bases at V and 5 bases at J, with 14 bases between the two ends. The germline gives CDR1 MDHEN, CDR2 SYDVKM. This CDR3 is CASSSGPPKYGYTF. As DNA, the CDR3 is TGTGCCAGCAGTTCGGGACCCCCAAAGTATGGCTACACCTTC.

The genes are TRBV30 and TRBJ1-5, with D unresolved. V shed 3 bases and J shed 2 bases, with 8 bases lying between them. CDR1 is GTSNPN and CDR2 is SVGIG in the germline V gene (reference sequence). The CDR3 totals 13 residues. The CDR3 is CAWRQRGNQPQHF. DNA of the CDR3: TGTGCCTGGAGGCAGAGGGGCAATCAGCCCCAGCATTTT. Variable domain in full (rest from reference TRBV30 and TRBJ1-5): SQTIHQWPATLVQPVGSPLSLECTVEGTSNPNLYWYRQAAGRGLQLLFYSVGIGQISSEVPQNLSASRPQDRQFILSSKKLLLSDSGFYLCAWRQRGNQPQHFGDGTRLSIL.

The chain uses TRBV28 and TRBJ2-7, with TRBD1 as a possible D gene (6 bases). Trimming shortened V by 5 bases and J by 2 bases, and 19 bases separated the two germline ends. The CDR3 is 16 amino acids. Germline CDR1 reads MDHEN; CDR2 reads SYDVKM. This chain's CDR3 is CASSLPPLSGAYEQYF. The CDR3 nucleotides read TGTGCCAGCAGTCTACCCCCTCTATCAGGGGCCTACGAGCAGTACTTC.

The chain couples TRBV5-5 to TRBJ1-5; the match to TRBD1 covers 7 bases. Germline values: CDR1 SGHKS, CDR2 YYEKEE (reference sequence). The CDR3 is made up of 14 amino acids. J lost 7 bases, V lost 0 bases, and 4 bases had no gene match. CDR3 bases: TGTGCCAGCAGCTTGGGACAGGGAACCCAGCCCCAGCATTTT. This encodes CASSLGQGTQPQHF.

This CDR3 reads CASSSGGNTIYF. CDR3 nucleotides: TGTGCCAGCAGTTCAGGCGGAAACACCATATATTTT. V usage is TRBV27 and J usage is TRBJ1-3; D uncertain. CDR3 length: 12 residues. Germline CDR1 is MNHEY and CDR2 is SMNVEV (reference sequence). Trimming pared 4 bases from V and 4 bases from J, leaving 5 bases between.

The genes are TRBV19 and TRBJ2-2; 12 bases align to TRBD1. Germline CDR1 reads LNHDA; CDR2 reads SQIVND (reference sequence). With V trimmed by 5 bases and J by 6 bases, 4 bases remained unmatched. This CDR3 region has 15 residues. For the CDR3, the DNA is TGTGCCAGTAGTGTCCGGGACAGGGGGCCCGGGGAGCTGTTTTTT. Residues: CASSVRDRGPGELFF.

The chain employs TRBV30 and TRBJ1-1, with 7 bases matching TRBD1. Trimming cost V 2 bases and J 3 bases; bases outside gene matches: 9. This CDR3 region has 15 residues. The germline CDR1 and CDR2 sequences are GTSNPN and SVGIG (reference sequence). CDR3 sequence reads: CAWSRGGGLDTEAFF. The DNA of the CDR3 is TGTGCCTGGAGTAGAGGAGGGGGCCTAGACACTGAAGCTTTCTTT.

J is TRBJ2-1 and V is TRBV5-1; 10 positions agree with TRBD2. The CDR3 spans 17 residues. With 3 bases clipped from V and 4 bases from J, the junction kept 10 bases outside the gene matches. Germline CDR1 SGHRS, CDR2 YFSETQ. The CDR3 sequence: CASSWKPTSGDYNEQFF. CDR3 in DNA: TGCGCCAGCAGCTGGAAACCAACTAGCGGGGATTACAATGAGCAGTTCTTC.

J is TRBJ2-1 and V is TRBV5-4; the D gene is possibly TRBD2 (7 bases). Between the trimmed V and J ends, which lost 4 bases and 6 bases, there was a span of 17 bases. The CDR3 has 15 residues. Germline V gene lookup returns CDR1 SGHNT and CDR2 YYREEE (reference sequence). The CDR3 loop reads CASSGGGRASNEQFF. The CDR3 DNA reads TGTGCCAGCAGCGGAGGGGGGAGGGCCTCCAATGAGCAGTTCTTC. Combining the CDR3 with reference TRBV5-4 and TRBJ2-1 gives the whole variable domain ETGVTQSPTHLIKTRGQQVTLRCSSQSGHNTVSWYQQALGQGPQFIFQYYREEENGRGNFPPRFSGLQFPNYSSELNVNALELDDSALYLCASSGGGRASNEQFFGPGTRLTVL.

This clone has a single count. V usage is TRBV4-1 and J usage is TRBJ1-2, with 11 bases identical to TRBD1. Losses at the gene ends were 1 base for V and 4 bases for J; bases not matched to a gene: 2. This CDR3 is 15 amino acids long. Germline values: CDR1 MGHRA, CDR2 YSYEKL. CDR3 amino acids: CASSQAGTGGYGYTF. The CDR3 DNA reads as TGCGCCAGCAGCCAAGCCGGGACAGGGGGCTATGGCTACACCTTC.